Reported below is one T cell receptor (beta chain). What it binds is unknown. The data are from a study of PD-1 blockade in classical Hodgkin lymphoma. Notes on the study in general: Complete responders possessed baseline diversity comparable to newly diagnosed patients.

With V trimmed by 4 bases and J by 6 bases, 4 bases remained unmatched. The CDR3 is 13 residues long. Germline V lookup: CDR1 MNHNS, CDR2 SASEGT. The repertoire was sequenced with immunoSEQ multiplex PCR; TCRdb's copy has only in-frame clones and lacks some. Among some 64,000 clones listed, approximately 90% were seen once. Every patient had relapsed following autologous stem cell transplantation, and cohorts differed in brentuximab vedotin exposure. This sample comprised peripheral blood mononuclear cells (PBMCs), obtained at baseline. The source of this sequence is a human donor with classical Hodgkin lymphoma. This chain uses TRBV6-1 with TRBJ1-2; 8 bases map to TRBD1. The CDR3 DNA reads TGTGCCAGCAGTGTGACAGGGGAAGATGGCTACACCTTC. Protein: CASSVTGEDGYTF.